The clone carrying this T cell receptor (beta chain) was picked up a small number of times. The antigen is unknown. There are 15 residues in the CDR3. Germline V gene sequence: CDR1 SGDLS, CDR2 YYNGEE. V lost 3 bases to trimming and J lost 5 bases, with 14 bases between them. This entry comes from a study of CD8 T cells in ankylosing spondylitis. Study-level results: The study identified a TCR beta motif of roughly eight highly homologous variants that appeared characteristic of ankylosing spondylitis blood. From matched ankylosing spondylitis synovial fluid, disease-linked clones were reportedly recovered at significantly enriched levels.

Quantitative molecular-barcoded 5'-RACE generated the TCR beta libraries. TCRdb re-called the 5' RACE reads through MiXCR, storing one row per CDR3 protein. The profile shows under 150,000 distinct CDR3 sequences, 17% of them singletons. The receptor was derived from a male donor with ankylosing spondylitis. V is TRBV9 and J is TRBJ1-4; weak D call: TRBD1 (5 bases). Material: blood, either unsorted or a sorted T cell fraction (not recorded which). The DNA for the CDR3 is TGTGCCAGCAGCGCAGGGAGACATCCGAATGAAAAACTGTTTTTT. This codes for CASSAGRHPNEKLFF. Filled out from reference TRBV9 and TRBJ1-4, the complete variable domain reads DSGVTQTPKHLITATGQRVTLRCSPRSGDLSVYWYQQSLDQGLQFLIQYYNGEERAKGNILERFSAQQFPDLHSELNLSSLELGDSALYFCASSAGRHPNEKLFFGSGTQLSVL.